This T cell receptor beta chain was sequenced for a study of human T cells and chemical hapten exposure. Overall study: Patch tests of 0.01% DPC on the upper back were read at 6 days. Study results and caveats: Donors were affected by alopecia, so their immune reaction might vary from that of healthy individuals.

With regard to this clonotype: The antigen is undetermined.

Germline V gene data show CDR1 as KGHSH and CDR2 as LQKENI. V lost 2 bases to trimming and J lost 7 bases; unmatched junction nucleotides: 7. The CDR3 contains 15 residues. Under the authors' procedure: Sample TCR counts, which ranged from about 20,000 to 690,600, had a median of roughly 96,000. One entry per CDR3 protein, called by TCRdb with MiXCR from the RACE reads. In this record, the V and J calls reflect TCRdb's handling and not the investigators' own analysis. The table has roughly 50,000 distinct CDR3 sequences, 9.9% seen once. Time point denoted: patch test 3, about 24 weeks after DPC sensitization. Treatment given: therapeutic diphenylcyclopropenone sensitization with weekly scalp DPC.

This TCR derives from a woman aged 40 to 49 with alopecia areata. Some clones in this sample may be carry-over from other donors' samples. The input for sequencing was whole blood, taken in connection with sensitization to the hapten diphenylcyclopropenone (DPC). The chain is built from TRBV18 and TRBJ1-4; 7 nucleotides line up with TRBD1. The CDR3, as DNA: TGTGCCAGCTCACCATTACAAGGGGGCGGTGAAAAACTGTTTTTT. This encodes CASSPLQGGGEKLFF.